This note documents a single T cell receptor beta chain sequence. These data belong to a study of blood T cell repertoires in COVID-19. Only in-frame clones appear in the TCRdb table, and some are missing; sequencing was by immunoSEQ multiplex PCR. The sample comprises over 200,000 clones, 75% to 85% of which are singletons, and approximately 2.3% rests with the top ten. Trimming removed 4 bases at V and 0 bases at J, with 6 bases between. Germline V gene data show CDR1 as SGHTA and CDR2 as FQGNSA. The CDR3 is 13 residues long. This clonotype originated in a middle-aged man who had recovered from COVID-19. The specimen sequenced was peripheral blood. V and J are TRBV7-2 and TRBJ2-5; D gene uncertain. In DNA form, the CDR3 reads TGTGCCAGCAGCTCACACAACCAAGAGACCCAGTACTTC. Residues: CASSSHNQETQYF.